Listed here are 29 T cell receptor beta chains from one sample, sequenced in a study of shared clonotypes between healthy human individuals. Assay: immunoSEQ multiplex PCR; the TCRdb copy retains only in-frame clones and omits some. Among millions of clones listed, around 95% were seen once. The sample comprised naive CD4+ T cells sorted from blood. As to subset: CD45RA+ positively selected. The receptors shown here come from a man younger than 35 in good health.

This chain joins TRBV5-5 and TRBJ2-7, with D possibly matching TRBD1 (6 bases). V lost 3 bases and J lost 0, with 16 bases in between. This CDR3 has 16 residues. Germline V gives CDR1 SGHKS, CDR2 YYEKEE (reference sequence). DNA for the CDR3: TGTGCCAGCAGCTCACAGGGTGGCCCGAGCTCCTACGAGCAGTACTTC. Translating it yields CASSSQGGPSSYEQYF.

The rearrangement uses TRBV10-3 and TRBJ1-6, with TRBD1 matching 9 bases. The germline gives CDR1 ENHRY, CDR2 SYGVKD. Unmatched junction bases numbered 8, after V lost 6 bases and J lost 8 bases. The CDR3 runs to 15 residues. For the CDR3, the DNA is TGTGCCATCAGCCCAAGACAGGGGGAGGATTCACCCCTCCACTTT. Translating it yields CAISPRQGEDSPLHF.

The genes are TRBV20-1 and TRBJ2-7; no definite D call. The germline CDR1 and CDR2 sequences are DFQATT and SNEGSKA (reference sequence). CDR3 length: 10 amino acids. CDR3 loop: CTPGTYEQYF. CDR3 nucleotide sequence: TGCACTCCAGGAACCTACGAGCAGTACTTC.

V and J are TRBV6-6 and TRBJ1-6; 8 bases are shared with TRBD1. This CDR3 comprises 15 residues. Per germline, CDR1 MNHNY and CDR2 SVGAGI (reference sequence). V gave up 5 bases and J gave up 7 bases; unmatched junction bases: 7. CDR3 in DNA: TGTGCCAGCAGTCCCCGCGGACAGGGAAATTCACCCCTCCACTTT. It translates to CASSPRGQGNSPLHF.

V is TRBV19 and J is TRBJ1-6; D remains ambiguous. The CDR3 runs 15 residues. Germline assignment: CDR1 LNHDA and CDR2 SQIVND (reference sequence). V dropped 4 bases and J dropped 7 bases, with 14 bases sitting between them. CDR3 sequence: CASSNGKVINSPLHF. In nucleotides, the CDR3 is TGTGCCAGTAGTAACGGAAAAGTAATCAATTCACCCCTCCACTTT.

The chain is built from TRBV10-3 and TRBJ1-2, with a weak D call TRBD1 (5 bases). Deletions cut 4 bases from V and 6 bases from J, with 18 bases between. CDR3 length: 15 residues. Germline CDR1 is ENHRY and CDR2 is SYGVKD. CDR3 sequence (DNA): TGTGCCATCAGTGCCATCTCCGCCCAGGGAGATGGCTACACCTTC. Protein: CAISAISAQGDGYTF.

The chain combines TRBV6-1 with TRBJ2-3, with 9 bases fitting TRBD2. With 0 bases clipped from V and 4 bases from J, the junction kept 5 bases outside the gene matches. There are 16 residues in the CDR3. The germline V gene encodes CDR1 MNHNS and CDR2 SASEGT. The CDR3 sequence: CASSEAPGLAPDTQYF. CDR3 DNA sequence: TGTGCCAGCAGTGAAGCGCCGGGACTAGCCCCAGATACGCAGTATTTT.

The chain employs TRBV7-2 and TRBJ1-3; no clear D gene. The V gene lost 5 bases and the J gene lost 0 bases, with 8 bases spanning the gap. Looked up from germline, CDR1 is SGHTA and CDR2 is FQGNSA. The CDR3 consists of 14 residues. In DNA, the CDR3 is TGTGCCAGCAGCCCGGGGTACTCTGGAAACACCATATATTTT. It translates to CASSPGYSGNTIYF.

Here the CDR3 DNA reads TGTGCCAGCAGCTGCGGGACTAGCGGGAGACAGCACGAGCAGTACTTC. Translation: CASSCGTSGRQHEQYF. The chain employs TRBV5-4 and TRBJ2-7; 14 nucleotides match TRBD2. Germline V gene lookup returns CDR1 SGHNT and CDR2 YYREEE (reference sequence). J gave up 5 bases and V 3 bases, and 7 bases lay outside the gene matches. The CDR3 consists of 16 residues.

The CDR3 coding sequence is TGTGCCAGCAGCTTAGGAAACGAGCAGTACTTC. Translating it yields CASSLGNEQYF. V usage is TRBV7-6 and J usage is TRBJ2-7, with unresolved D. The V end was cut by 1 base, the J end by 5 bases, with 3 bases between. This CDR3 is built from 11 residues. Germline V gene lookup returns CDR1 SGHVS and CDR2 FNYEAQ.

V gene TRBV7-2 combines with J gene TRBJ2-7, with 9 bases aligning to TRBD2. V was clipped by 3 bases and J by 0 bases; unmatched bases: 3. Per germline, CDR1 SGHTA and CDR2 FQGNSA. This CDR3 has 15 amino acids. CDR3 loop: CASSLSSGDSYEQYF. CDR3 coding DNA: TGTGCCAGCAGCTTGTCTAGCGGGGACTCCTACGAGCAGTACTTC.

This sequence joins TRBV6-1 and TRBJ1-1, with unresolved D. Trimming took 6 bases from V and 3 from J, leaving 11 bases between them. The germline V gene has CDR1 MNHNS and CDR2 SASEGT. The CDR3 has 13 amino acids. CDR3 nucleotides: TGTGCCAGCAGCCCAGAGGGCGACACTGAAGCTTTCTTT. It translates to CASSPEGDTEAFF.

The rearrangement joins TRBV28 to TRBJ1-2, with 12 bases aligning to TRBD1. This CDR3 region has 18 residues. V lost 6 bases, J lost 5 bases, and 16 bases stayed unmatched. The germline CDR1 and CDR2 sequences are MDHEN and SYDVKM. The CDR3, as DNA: TGTGCCAGCAGCCTTCCCATGGGACAGGGGGCTCCCCGGTATGGCTACACCTTC. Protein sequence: CASSLPMGQGAPRYGYTF.

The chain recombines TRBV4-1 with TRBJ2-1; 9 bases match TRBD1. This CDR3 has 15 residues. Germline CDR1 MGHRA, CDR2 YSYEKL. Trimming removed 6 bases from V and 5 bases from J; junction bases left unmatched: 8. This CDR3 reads CASSFGQGSHNEQFF. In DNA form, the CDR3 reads TGCGCCAGCAGTTTCGGACAGGGGTCCCACAATGAGCAGTTCTTC.

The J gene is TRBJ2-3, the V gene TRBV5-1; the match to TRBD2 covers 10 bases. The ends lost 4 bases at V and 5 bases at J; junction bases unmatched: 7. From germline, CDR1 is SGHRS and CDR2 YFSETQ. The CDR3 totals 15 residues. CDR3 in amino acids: CASSPSGTSVDTQYF. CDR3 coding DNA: TGCGCCAGCAGCCCCTCCGGGACTAGCGTAGATACGCAGTATTTT.

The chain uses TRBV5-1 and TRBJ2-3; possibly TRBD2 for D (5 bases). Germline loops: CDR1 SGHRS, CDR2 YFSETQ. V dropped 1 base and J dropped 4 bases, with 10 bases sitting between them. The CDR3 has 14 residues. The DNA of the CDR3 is TGCGCCAGCAGCTTGTCATCCGGGGCAGATACGCAGTATTTT. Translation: CASSLSSGADTQYF.

The CDR3 DNA follows: TGTGCCAGCTCACCACCTACCCTGGCTAACACCGGGGAGCTGTTTTTT. The encoded protein is CASSPPTLANTGELFF. This chain connects TRBV18 to TRBJ2-2; D not resolved. This CDR3 has 16 amino acids. Trimming removed 0 bases at V and 2 bases at J, with 10 bases between. Germline V CDR1 and CDR2: KGHSH, LQKENI.

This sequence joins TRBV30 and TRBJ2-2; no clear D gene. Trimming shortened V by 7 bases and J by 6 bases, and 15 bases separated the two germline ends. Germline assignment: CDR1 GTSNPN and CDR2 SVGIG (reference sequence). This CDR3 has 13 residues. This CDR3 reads CAYTRTGPGELFF. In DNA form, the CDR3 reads TGTGCCTACACTCGCACGGGCCCCGGGGAGCTGTTTTTT.

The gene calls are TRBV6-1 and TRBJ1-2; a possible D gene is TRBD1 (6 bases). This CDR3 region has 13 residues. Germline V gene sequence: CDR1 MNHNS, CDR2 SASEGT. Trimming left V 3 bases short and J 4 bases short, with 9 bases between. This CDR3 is CASSDEGVYGYTF. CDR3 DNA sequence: TGTGCCAGCAGTGATGAGGGGGTCTATGGCTACACCTTC.

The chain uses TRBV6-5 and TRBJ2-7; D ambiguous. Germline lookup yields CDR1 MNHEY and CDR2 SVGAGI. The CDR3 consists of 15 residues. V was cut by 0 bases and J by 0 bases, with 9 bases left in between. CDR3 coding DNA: TGTGCCAGCAGTTACTCTCGGTCCTCCTCCTACGAGCAGTACTTC. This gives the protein CASSYSRSSSYEQYF.

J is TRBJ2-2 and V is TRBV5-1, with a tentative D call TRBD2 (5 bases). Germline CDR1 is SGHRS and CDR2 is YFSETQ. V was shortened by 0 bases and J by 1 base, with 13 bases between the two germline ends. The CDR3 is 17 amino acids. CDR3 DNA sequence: TGCGCCAGCAGCTTGGATCCGAGCGGAGTGAACACCGGGGAGCTGTTTTTT. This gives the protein CASSLDPSGVNTGELFF.

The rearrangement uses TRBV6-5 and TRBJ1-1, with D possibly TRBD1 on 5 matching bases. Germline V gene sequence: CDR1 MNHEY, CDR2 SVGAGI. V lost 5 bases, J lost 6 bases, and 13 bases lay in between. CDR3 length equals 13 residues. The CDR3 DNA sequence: TGTGCCAGCAGTAGACGGCAGGGCTCTGAAGCTTTCTTT. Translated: CASSRRQGSEAFF.

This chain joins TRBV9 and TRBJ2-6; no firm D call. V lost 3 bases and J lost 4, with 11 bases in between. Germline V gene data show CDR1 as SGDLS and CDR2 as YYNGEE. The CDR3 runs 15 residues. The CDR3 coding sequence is TGTGCCAGCAGCGCGTACGAAGGGGGGGCCAACGTCCTGACTTTC. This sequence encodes CASSAYEGGANVLTF. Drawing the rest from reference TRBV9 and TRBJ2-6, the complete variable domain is DSGVTQTPKHLITATGQRVTLRCSPRSGDLSVYWYQQSLDQGLQFLIQYYNGEERAKGNILERFSAQQFPDLHSELNLSSLELGDSALYFCASSAYEGGANVLTFGAGSRLTVL.

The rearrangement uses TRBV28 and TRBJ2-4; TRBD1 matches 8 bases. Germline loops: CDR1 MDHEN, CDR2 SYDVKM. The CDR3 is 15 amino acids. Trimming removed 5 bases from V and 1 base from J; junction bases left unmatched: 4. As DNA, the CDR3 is TGTGCCAGCAGTGCAGGGGGCTACGCCAAAAACATTCAGTACTTC. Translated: CASSAGGYAKNIQYF.

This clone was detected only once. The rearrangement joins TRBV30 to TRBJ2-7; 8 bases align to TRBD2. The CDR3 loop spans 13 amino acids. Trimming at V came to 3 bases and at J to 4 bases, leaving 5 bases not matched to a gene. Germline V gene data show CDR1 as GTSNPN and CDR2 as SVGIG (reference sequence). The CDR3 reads CAWRVLAAYEQYF. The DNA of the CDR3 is TGTGCCTGGAGAGTACTAGCGGCATACGAGCAGTACTTC.

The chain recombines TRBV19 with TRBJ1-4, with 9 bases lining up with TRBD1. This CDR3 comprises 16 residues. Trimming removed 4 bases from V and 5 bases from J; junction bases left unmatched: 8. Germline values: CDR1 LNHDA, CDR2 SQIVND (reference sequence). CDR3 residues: CASSTTAGTGNEKLFF. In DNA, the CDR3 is TGTGCCAGTAGTACCACCGCCGGGACAGGGAATGAAAAACTGTTTTTT. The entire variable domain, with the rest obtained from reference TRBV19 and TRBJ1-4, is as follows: DGGITQSPKYLFRKEGQNVTLSCEQNLNHDAMYWYRQDPGQGLRLIYYSQIVNDFQKGDIAEGYSVSREKKESFPLTVTSAQKNPTAFYLCASSTTAGTGNEKLFFGSGTQLSVL.

The CDR3 DNA sequence: TGTGCCTGGAGTGGGACAGGAACACCGGGGGCCCAGTACTTC. It codes for CAWSGTGTPGAQYF. The V and J genes are TRBV30 and TRBJ2-5, with a possible D match to TRBD1 (7 bases). The germline gives CDR1 GTSNPN, CDR2 SVGIG (reference sequence). The CDR3 totals 14 residues. Trimming removed 1 base from V and 9 bases from J, with 18 bases in between.

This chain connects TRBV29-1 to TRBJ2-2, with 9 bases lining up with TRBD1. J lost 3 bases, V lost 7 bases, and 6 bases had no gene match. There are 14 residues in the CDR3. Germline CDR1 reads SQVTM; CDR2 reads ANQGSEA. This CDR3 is CSAPGQGDTGELFF. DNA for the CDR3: TGCAGCGCTCCGGGACAGGGTGACACCGGGGAGCTGTTTTTT.

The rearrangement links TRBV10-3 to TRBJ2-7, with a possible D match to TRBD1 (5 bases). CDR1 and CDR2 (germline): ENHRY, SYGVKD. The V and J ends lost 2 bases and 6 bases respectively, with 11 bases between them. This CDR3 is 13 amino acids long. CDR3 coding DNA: TGTGCCATCAGTGAGGATCCAGGGTCCGAGCAGTACTTC. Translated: CAISEDPGSEQYF.